Sequencing of this T cell receptor (beta chain) was carried out in a study of patients and donors after allogeneic stem cell transplantation. Comment on this clonotype: The junction does not match germline at one end; this may be a read error.

TCRdb re-called the RT-PCR reads with MiXCR, one entry per CDR3 protein. The table has fewer than 60,000 distinct CDR3 sequences, 10% to 15% seen once; the top ten hold about a third. The CDR3 loop spans 14 amino acids. The germline V gene encodes CDR1 SSHAT and CDR2 FNYEAQ (reference sequence). Source material: blood, either unsorted or a sorted T cell fraction (not recorded which). This sequence was found in a human donor who was either an allogeneic HSCT recipient or a stem cell or donor lymphocyte infusion donor (not recorded which). It is not recorded whose cells these are; they may come from a transplant donor. The chain uses TRBV7-7 and TRBJ2-2; D gene unclear. The CDR3 nucleotides are TGTGCTAGCAGCCCTCGGGCCCCAACCGGGGAGCTGTTTTTT. As protein: CASSPRAPTGELFF.